The 26 T cell receptor beta chains below all came from one sample that was sequenced in a study of blood T cells in healthy people across ages. A second about 7 to 11 cycle PCR used barcoded and J-beta primers. One entry per CDR3 protein results from TCRdb running MiXCR on the 5' RACE reads. The repertoire holds 500,000 to 700,000 distinct CDR3 sequences, with 25% to 30% as singletons. The sample taken for sequencing was blood. The receptors derive from an elderly woman in good health.

J is TRBJ2-3 and V is TRBV5-1; D remains ambiguous. Germline CDR1 reads SGHRS; CDR2 reads YFSETQ. The V end was cut by 2 bases, the J end by 0 bases, with 10 bases between. The CDR3 runs 15 residues. CDR3 coding DNA: TGCGCCAGCAGCTTCGGCAGAACTAGCACAGATACGCAGTATTTT. Translating gives CASSFGRTSTDTQYF.

This clonotype was observed at least ten times. The V and J genes are TRBV5-1 and TRBJ1-2; TRBD1 matches at 10 bases. CDR3 length equals 14 residues. The V gene end was trimmed by 3 bases and the J gene end by 3 bases; junction bases not matched to a gene: 2. The V gene's germline CDR1 is SGHRS and CDR2 YFSETQ. As DNA, the CDR3 is TGCGCCAGCAGCTGGGGACAGGGGTACTATGGCTACACCTTC. Protein sequence: CASSWGQGYYGYTF.

A single count supports this clonotype. The chain links TRBV5-1 to TRBJ2-6; D gene ambiguous. CDR1 is SGHRS, CDR2 YFSETQ, per germline. Trimming removed 1 base at V and 1 base at J, with 6 bases between. The CDR3 contains 15 residues. The CDR3: CASSLLPSGANVLTF. Here the CDR3 DNA reads TGCGCCAGCAGCTTGTTGCCATCTGGGGCCAACGTCCTGACTTTC.

The V gene is TRBV18, the J gene TRBJ2-7; TRBD1 or TRBD2 may be the D gene (5 bases each). The germline CDR1 and CDR2 sequences are KGHSH and LQKENI. The CDR3 is 15 residues long. The germline V and J ends were trimmed by 0 bases and 7 bases, with 16 bases remaining between them. The CDR3: CASSPPGADYNEQYF. CDR3 DNA sequence: TGTGCCAGCTCACCACCAGGGGCAGACTACAATGAGCAGTACTTC.

Points on this clonotype: Possible read error: a much larger clone is one base away. V and J are TRBV6-1 and TRBJ2-4; D unclear. The J call may not be correct, given that the DNA end is closer to TRBJ2-7. The CDR3 spans 14 residues. Per the germline V gene, CDR1 is MNHNS and CDR2 is SASEGT. The CDR3 here is CTSSETSFRTEQYF. CDR3 in DNA: TGTACCAGCAGTGAAACCAGTTTTAGGACCGAGCAGTACTTC.

As to this clonotype: A read error may account for a junction end that differs from germline. The chain carries TRBV3-1 and TRBJ1-1; D is possibly TRBD1 (5 bases). Germline lookup yields CDR1 LGHDT and CDR2 YNNKEL (reference sequence). This CDR3 contains 13 residues. The CDR3 nucleotides are TGTGCCTGCAGCCCTACCGTAGAGGGGAACGCTTTCTTT. This translates into CACSPTVEGNAFF.

V usage is TRBV28 and J usage is TRBJ2-4; a possible D gene is TRBD1 (5 bases). The J call may be in error: the DNA end matches TRBJ2-7 better. This CDR3 comprises 13 residues. Germline V CDR1 and CDR2: MDHEN, SYDVKM. This CDR3 is CASSLQGTHEQYF. CDR3 DNA sequence: TGTGCCAGCAGTTTGCAGGGAACCCACGAGCAGTACTTC.

This clonotype has just a few counts. A clone one base away is much larger, so this may be a read error. V usage is TRBV7-2 and J usage is TRBJ1-2; TRBD1 agrees at 11 bases. The CDR3 runs 16 residues. CDR1 is SGHTA and CDR2 is FQGNSA in the germline V gene. After removal of 2 bases from V and 6 bases from J, the junction contained 8 bases not matched to a gene. The CDR3: CASSLRRGQGGNGYTF. The CDR3 DNA sequence: TGTGCCAGCAGCTTACGCCGGGGACAGGGGGGCAATGGCTACACCTTC.

This chain links TRBV20-1 with TRBJ1-6; possible D gene TRBD1, 6 bases. V lost 6 bases, J lost 9 bases, and 27 bases lay in between. There are 17 residues in the CDR3. Germline V gene sequence: CDR1 DFQATT, CDR2 SNEGSKA (reference sequence). Written as DNA, the CDR3 is TGCAGTGCCTCGGACAGCGACAATACCGCTTGGAGTTCACCCCTCCACTTT. This translates into CSASDSDNTAWSSPLHF.

This chain joins TRBV6-2 or TRBV6-3 and TRBJ2-1; no definite D call. The V end was cut by 6 bases, the J end by 13 bases, with 16 bases between. The V gene's germline CDR1 is MNHEY and CDR2 SVGEGT. The length of the CDR3 is 12 residues. The CDR3 reads CASRDTKETQFF. CDR3 DNA: TGTGCCAGCAGGGATACTAAGGAGACCCAGTTCTTC.

This clonotype has just a few counts. The gene calls are TRBV7-9 and TRBJ2-1; the D gene could be TRBD1 or TRBD2 (6 bases each). The DNA matches TRBJ2-7 better at its end, which makes the J call doubtful. Germline CDR1 is SEHNR and CDR2 is FQNEAQ (reference sequence). The CDR3 length is 15 residues. In nucleotides, the CDR3 is TGTGCCAGCAGCCGGGACGGGGGCTCCTACAATGAGCAGTACTTC. This codes for CASSRDGGSYNEQYF.

This clonotype was recorded many times. The genes are TRBV7-2 and TRBJ2-4; D is unclear. V was cut by 1 base and J by 5 bases, with 6 bases left in between. This CDR3 spans 13 amino acids. Germline V gene sequence: CDR1 SGHTA, CDR2 FQGNSA. In DNA form, the CDR3 reads TGTGCCAGCAGCTTAGTGGCCGAAAACATTCAGTACTTC. Translation: CASSLVAENIQYF.

The table lists this clonotype with many counts. The chain employs TRBV5-1 and TRBJ2-5, with a possible D match to TRBD2 (5 bases). Germline CDR1 reads SGHRS; CDR2 reads YFSETQ. The CDR3 extends over 14 amino acids. V lost 0 bases and J lost 2, with 8 bases in between. The CDR3 coding sequence is TGCGCCAGCAGCTTGGAACTAGATCAAGAGACCCAGTACTTC. It specifies CASSLELDQETQYF.

Only a few counts were recorded for this clonotype. J is TRBJ2-2 and V is TRBV15; D is possibly TRBD1 (5 bases). This CDR3 region has 15 residues. Trimming removed 8 bases from V and 1 base from J, with 14 bases in between. Germline CDR1 and CDR2: LNHNV and YYDKDF (reference sequence). The CDR3 coding sequence is TGTGCCACCCGCGTGGGTAGGGGGAACACCGGGGAGCTGTTTTTT. Translation: CATRVGRGNTGELFF.

This clonotype was seen repeatedly, ten times or more. The chain links TRBV2 to TRBJ1-2, with D perhaps TRBD1 (6 bases). The CDR3 consists of 15 residues. Germline CDR1 and CDR2: SNHLY and FYNNEI. Trimming took off 6 bases at V and 3 bases at J, with 17 bases between the two ends. CDR3 protein: CASSIETGVDYGYTF. The CDR3 DNA is TGTGCCAGCAGCATTGAGACAGGCGTTGACTATGGCTACACCTTC. The variable domain in full, completed from reference TRBV2 and TRBJ1-2, reads EPEVTQTPSHQVTQMGQEVILRCVPISNHLYFYWYRQILGQKVEFLVSFYNNEISEKSEIFDDQFSVERPDGSNFTLKIRSTKLEDSAMYFCASSIETGVDYGYTFGSGTRLTVV.

Ten or more counts support this clonotype. This sequence joins TRBV7-9 and TRBJ2-1, with D unclear. Germline CDR1 is SEHNR and CDR2 is FQNEAQ (reference sequence). The CDR3 consists of 14 residues. V was clipped by 7 bases and J by 1 base, with 11 bases between them. In DNA form, the CDR3 reads TGTGCCAGCACCCGGATGGCTTCCTACAATGAGCAGTTCTTC. It yields the protein CASTRMASYNEQFF.

Details on this clonotype: Its ends do not fully match the called genes, so a read error is possible. V usage is TRBV15 and J usage is TRBJ2-4; perhaps TRBD1 as D (5 bases). The end of the DNA fits TRBJ2-7 better, so the J call may be wrong. The CDR3 length is 12 residues. From germline, CDR1 is LNHNV and CDR2 YYDKDF (reference sequence). The CDR3 DNA sequence: TGTACCACCAGCAGGGATGGGTACGAGCAGTACTTC. It codes for CTTSRDGYEQYF.

The V and J genes are TRBV2 and TRBJ1-2; TRBD1 matches at 7 bases. The V segment lost 3 bases and the J segment 13 bases; nucleotides outside the gene matches: 8. There are 12 residues in the CDR3. Germline CDR1 SNHLY, CDR2 FYNNEI. CDR3 nucleotides: TGTGCCAGCAGTGATCCCGGGACAGTCCGCACCTTC. As protein: CASSDPGTVRTF.

To note about this clonotype: Relative to the germline gene, one junction end is altered; a read error may explain this. The chain uses TRBV5-1 and TRBJ2-5, with D unresolved. The CDR3 covers 15 residues. Looked up from germline, CDR1 is SGHRS and CDR2 is YFSETQ. The CDR3 DNA sequence: TGCACCAGCAGCTTGGCGACCGACGTACAAGAGACCCAGTACTTC. It specifies CTSSLATDVQETQYF.

This clonotype was counted at least ten times. V is TRBV6-1 and J is TRBJ2-1, with unresolved D. Trimming stripped 6 bases from V and 5 bases from J, with 11 bases between. Looked up from germline, CDR1 is MNHNS and CDR2 is SASEGT. This CDR3 is built from 13 residues. CDR3 sequence (DNA): TGTGCCAGCAGACGGCCGATCAACAATGAGCAGTTCTTC. This translates into CASRRPINNEQFF.

This clonotype has at least ten counts. The chain carries TRBV6-2 or TRBV6-3 and TRBJ2-1, with D possibly TRBD2 on 5 matching bases. From germline, CDR1 is MNHEY and CDR2 SVGEGT. Trimming took off 6 bases at V and 0 bases at J, with 12 bases between the two ends. The CDR3 consists of 15 residues. The CDR3 is CASSPLAFSYNEQFF. The CDR3, as DNA: TGTGCCAGCAGCCCCCTAGCATTCTCCTACAATGAGCAGTTCTTC.

Of note for this clonotype: A clone one base away is much larger, so this may be a read error. V and J are TRBV20-1 and TRBJ2-1; D is unresolved. Germline lookup yields CDR1 DFQATT and CDR2 SNEGSKA (reference sequence). Trimming took off 7 bases at V and 0 bases at J, with 10 bases between the two ends. This CDR3 has 13 amino acids. The CDR3 loop is CSGLLSSYNEQFF. Here the CDR3 DNA reads TGCAGTGGGCTCCTTAGCTCCTACAATGAGCAGTTCTTC.

As regards this clonotype: A much larger clone differs by one base, so this may be a read error. The gene calls are TRBV10-3 and TRBJ1-1; 10 bases fit TRBD1. The CDR3 consists of 13 residues. Germline V gene lookup returns CDR1 ENHRY and CDR2 SYGVKD. The CDR3: CVISPGQGLGAFF. The CDR3 DNA reads as TGTGTCATCAGCCCGGGACAGGGGTTGGGAGCTTTCTTT.

The table lists this clonotype with many counts. The CDR3 bases are TGCAGTGCTACCACAGGGGTCTCCTACGAGCAGTACTTC. Translated, it gives CSATTGVSYEQYF. The chain recombines TRBV20-1 with TRBJ2-7, with 7 bases matching TRBD1. CDR3 length equals 13 residues. Germline loops: CDR1 DFQATT, CDR2 SNEGSKA (reference sequence). Trimming took 4 bases from V and 0 from J; bases not matched to a gene: 3.

Regarding this clonotype: A clone one base away is much larger, so this may be a read error. V is TRBV6-6 and J is TRBJ1-5; 8 bases fit TRBD1. Germline CDR1 is MNHNY and CDR2 is SVGAGI (reference sequence). The CDR3 length is 15 residues. As DNA, the CDR3 is TGTGCCGGCAGTTACGGACAGGGAGGCAATCAGCCCCAGCATTTT. This translates into CAGSYGQGGNQPQHF.

Notes on this clonotype: With a much larger clone just one base away, this may be a read error. The V gene is TRBV2, the J gene TRBJ1-5; the D gene is possibly TRBD1 (6 bases). Per germline, CDR1 SNHLY and CDR2 FYNNEI. CDR3 length: 13 amino acids. V shed 6 bases and J shed 7 bases, with 13 bases lying between them. CDR3 residues: CASREDRGQPQHF. The CDR3 DNA follows: TGTGCCAGCAGGGAGGACAGAGGACAGCCCCAGCATTTT. Filled out from reference TRBV2 and TRBJ1-5, the complete variable domain reads EPEVTQTPSHQVTQMGQEVILRCVPISNHLYFYWYRQILGQKVEFLVSFYNNEISEKSEIFDDQFSVERPDGSNFTLKIRSTKLEDSAMYFCASREDRGQPQHFGDGTRLSIL.